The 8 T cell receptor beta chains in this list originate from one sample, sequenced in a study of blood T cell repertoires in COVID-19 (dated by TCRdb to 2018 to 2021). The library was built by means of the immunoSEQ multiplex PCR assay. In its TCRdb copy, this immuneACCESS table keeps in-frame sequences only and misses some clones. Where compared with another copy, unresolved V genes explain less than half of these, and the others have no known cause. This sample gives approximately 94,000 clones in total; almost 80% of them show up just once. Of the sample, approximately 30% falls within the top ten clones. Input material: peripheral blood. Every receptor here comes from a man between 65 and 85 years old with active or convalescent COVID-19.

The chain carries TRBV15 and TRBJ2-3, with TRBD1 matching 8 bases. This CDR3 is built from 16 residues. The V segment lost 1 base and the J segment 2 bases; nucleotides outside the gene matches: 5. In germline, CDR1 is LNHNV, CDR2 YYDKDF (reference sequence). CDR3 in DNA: TGTGCCACCAGCAGAGTCCGGGACAGGCTCACAGATACGCAGTATTTT. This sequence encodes CATSRVRDRLTDTQYF. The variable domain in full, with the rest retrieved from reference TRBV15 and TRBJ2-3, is DAMVIQNPRYQVTQFGKPVTLSCSQTLNHNVMYWYQQKSSQAPKLLFHYYDKDFNNEADTPDNFQSRRPNTSFCFLDIRSPGLGDTAMYLCATSRVRDRLTDTQYFGPGTRLTVL.

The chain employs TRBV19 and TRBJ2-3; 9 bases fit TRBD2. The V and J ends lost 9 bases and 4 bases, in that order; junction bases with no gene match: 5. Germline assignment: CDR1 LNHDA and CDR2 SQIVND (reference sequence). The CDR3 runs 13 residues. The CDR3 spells CASTRGGADTQYF. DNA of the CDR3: TGTGCCAGCACGCGGGGGGGGGCAGATACGCAGTATTTT.

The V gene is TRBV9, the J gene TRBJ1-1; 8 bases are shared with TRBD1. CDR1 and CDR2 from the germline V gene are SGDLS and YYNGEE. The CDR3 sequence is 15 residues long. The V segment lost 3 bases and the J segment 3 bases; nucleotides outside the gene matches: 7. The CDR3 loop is CASSGRTGPHTEAFF. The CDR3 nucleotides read TGTGCCAGCAGCGGAAGGACAGGGCCCCACACTGAAGCTTTCTTT.

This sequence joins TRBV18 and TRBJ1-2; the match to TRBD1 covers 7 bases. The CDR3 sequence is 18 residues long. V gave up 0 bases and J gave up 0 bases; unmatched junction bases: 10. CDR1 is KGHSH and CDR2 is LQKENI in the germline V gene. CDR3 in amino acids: CASSPPTGSTLPNYGYTF. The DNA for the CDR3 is TGTGCCAGCTCACCACCGACAGGGTCGACCCTCCCTAACTATGGCTACACCTTC.

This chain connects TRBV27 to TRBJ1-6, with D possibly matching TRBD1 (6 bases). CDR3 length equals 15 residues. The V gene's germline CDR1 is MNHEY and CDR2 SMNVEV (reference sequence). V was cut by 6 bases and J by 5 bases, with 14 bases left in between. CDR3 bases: TGTGCCAGCAGGGCCTACAGGGAGAATAATTCACCCCTCCACTTT. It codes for CASRAYRENNSPLHF.

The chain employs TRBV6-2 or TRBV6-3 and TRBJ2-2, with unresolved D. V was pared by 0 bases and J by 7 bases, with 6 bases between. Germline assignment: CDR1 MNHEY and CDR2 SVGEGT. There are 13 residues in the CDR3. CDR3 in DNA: TGTGCCAGCAGTTACTCATCAATCGGGGAGCTGTTTTTT. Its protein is CASSYSSIGELFF.

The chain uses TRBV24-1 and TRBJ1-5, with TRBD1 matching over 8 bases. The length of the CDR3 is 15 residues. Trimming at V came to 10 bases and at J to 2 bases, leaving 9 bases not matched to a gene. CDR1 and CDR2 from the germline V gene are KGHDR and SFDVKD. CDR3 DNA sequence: TGTGCCACTTCCCGGACAGGGTCGGGCAATCAGCCCCAGCATTTT. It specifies CATSRTGSGNQPQHF.

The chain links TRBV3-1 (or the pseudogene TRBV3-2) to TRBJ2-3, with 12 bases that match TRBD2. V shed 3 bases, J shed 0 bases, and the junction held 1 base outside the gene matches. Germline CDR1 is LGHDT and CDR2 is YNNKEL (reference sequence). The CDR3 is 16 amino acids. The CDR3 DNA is TGTGCCAGCAGCCAGACTAGCGGGAGTAGCACAGATACGCAGTATTTT. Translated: CASSQTSGSSTDTQYF.